Sequencing of this TCR beta chain was carried out in a study of blood T cell repertoires in COVID-19. Whole-study context: Sites in the United States, Italy and Spain provided acute and convalescent COVID-19 samples. T cells, B-cell-depleted T cells, or PBMCs provided the cDNA or gDNA that served as material.

Authors' analysis steps: Using reference gene primer amplification, nucleated cell counts were estimated. Profiling relied on immunoSEQ multiplex PCR, and the TCRdb table lists in-frame clones only, not all of them. V, J and clone size were drawn from that table, and D and trimming were deduced from the DNA. The data show 200,000 to 300,000 clones, more than 80% seen once. Germline-derived CDR1 and CDR2 are MRHNA and SNTAGT. Trimming took 6 bases from V and 1 from J, leaving 9 bases between them. CDR3 length: 13 amino acids. The TCR comes from a human donor in a cohort sampled during active COVID-19. Input material: peripheral blood. The rearrangement joins TRBV6-4 to TRBJ1-1; D remains unclear. The CDR3 nucleotides read TGTGCCAGCAGCGCCGAGCGGAACACTGAAGCTTTCTTT. Its translation: CASSAERNTEAFF.